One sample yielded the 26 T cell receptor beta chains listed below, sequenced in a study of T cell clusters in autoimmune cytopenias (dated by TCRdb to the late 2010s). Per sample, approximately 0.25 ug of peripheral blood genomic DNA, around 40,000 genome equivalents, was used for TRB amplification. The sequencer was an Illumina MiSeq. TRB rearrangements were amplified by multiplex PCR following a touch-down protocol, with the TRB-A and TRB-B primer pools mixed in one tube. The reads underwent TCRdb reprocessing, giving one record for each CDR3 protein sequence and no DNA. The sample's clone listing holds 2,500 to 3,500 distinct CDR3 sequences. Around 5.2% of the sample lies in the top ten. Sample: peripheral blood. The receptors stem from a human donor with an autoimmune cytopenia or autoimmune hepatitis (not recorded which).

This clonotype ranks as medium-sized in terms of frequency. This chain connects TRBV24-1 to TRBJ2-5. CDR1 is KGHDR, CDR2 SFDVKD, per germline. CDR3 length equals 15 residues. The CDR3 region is CATSDLGSADQTQYF.

The CDR3 sequence is CASSHRSGNYNEQFF. This rearrangement joins TRBV7-9 to TRBJ2-1; TCRdb designates TRBD2, a call that cannot be tested without DNA. CDR1 and CDR2 (germline): SEHNR, FQNEAQ (reference sequence). The CDR3 is 15 residues long.

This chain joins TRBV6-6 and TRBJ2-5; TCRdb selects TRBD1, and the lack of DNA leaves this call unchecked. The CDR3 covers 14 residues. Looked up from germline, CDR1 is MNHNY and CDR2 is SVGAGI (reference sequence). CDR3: CASRPDSLQETQYF.

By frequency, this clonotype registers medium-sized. CDR3 sequence reads: CAWRDNLRSGRSYNEQFF. V and J are TRBV30 and TRBJ2-1; as DNA is missing, the TRBD2 call by TCRdb cannot be tested. This CDR3 spans 18 amino acids. Germline V lookup: CDR1 GTSNPN, CDR2 SVGIG (reference sequence). The full variable domain, in which reference TRBV30 and TRBJ2-1 provide the parts outside the CDR3, is SQTIHQWPATLVQPVGSPLSLECTVEGTSNPNLYWYRQAAGRGLQLLFYSVGIGQISSEVPQNLSASRPQDRQFILSSKKLLLSDSGFYLCAWRDNLRSGRSYNEQFFGPGTRLTVL.

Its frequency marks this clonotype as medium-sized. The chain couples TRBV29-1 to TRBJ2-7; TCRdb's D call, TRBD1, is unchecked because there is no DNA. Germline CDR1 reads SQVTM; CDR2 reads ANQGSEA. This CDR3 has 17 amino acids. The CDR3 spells CSARLGKASRGSYEQYF.

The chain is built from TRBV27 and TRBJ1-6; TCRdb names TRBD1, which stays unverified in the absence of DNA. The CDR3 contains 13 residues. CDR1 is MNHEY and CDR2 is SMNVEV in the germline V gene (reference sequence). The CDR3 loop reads CASRMRGNSPLHF.

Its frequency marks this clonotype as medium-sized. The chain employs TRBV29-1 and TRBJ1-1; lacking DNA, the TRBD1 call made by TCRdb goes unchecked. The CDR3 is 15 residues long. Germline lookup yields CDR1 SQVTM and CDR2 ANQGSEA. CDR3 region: CSVDPRTGLNTEAFF.

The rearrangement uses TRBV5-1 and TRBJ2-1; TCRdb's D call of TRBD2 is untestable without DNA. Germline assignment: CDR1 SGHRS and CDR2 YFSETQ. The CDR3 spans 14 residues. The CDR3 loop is CASSWASGSDEQFF.

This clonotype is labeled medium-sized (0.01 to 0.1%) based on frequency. The CDR3 sequence is CASRQTGNYGYTF. J is TRBJ1-2 and V is TRBV6-2 or TRBV6-3; the TRBD1 assignment by TCRdb is unverifiable without DNA. Per the germline V gene, CDR1 is MNHEY and CDR2 is SVGEGT. The CDR3 has 13 residues.

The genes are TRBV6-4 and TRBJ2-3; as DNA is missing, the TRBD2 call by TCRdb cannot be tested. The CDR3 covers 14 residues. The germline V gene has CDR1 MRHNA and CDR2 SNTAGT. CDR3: CASSAGLVTDTQYF.

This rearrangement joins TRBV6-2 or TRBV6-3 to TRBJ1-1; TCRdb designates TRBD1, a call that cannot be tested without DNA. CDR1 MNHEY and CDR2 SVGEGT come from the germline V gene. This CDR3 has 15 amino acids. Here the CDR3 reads CASSYRGGLNTEAFF.

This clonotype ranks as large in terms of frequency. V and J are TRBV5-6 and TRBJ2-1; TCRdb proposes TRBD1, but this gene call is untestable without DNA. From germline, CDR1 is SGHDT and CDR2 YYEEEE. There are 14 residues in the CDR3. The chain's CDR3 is CASSLGGTEIEQFF.

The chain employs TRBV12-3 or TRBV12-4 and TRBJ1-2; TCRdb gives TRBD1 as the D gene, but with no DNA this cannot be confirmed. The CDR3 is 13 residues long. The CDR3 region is CASSPGTGYGYTF.

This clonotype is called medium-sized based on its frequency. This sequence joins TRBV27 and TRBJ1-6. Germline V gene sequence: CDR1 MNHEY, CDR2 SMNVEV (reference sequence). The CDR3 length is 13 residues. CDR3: CASSYSYNSPLHF.

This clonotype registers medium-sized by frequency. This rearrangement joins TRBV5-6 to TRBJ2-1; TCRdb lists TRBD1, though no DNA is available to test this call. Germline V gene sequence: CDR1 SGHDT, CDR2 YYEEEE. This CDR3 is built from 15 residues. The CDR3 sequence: CASSNLGQGYNEQFF.

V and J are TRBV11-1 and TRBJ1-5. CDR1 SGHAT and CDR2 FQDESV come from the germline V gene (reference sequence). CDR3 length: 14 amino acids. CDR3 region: CASSLESSNQPQHF.

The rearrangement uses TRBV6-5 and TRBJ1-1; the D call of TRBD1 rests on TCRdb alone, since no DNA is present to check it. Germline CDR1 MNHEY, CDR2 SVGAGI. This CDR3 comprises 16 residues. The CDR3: CASSYSQGAGNTEAFF.

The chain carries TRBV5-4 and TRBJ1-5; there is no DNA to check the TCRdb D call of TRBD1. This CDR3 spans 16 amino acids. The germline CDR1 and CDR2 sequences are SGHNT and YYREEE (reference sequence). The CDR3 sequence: CASSYTGATPNQPQHF.

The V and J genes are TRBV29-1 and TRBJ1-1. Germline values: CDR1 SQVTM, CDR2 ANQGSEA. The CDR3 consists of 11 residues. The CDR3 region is CSVEDGTEAFF.

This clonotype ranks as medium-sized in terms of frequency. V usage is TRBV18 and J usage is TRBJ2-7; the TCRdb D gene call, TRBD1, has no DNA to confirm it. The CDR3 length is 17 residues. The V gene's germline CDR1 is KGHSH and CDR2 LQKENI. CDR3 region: CASSPPSVGQGFSEQYF.

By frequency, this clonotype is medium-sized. The CDR3 sequence: CSARGAGRWETQYF. J is TRBJ2-5 and V is TRBV20-1; TCRdb's D call, TRBD2, is unchecked because there is no DNA. The CDR3 contains 14 residues. Per the germline V gene, CDR1 is DFQATT and CDR2 is SNEGSKA (reference sequence).

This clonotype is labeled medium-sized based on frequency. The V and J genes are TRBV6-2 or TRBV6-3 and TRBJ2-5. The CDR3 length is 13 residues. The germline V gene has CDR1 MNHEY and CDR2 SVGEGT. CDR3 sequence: CASSYTQLGTQYF.

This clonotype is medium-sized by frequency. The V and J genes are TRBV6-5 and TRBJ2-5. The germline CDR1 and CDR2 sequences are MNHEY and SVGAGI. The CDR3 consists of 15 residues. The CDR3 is CASSYSWGVQETQYF.

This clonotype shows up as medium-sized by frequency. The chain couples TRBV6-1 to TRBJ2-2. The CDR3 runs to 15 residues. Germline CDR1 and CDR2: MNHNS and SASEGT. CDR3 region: CASTPRAANTGELFF.

CDR3 residues: CASSPSGATTYKQYF. This chain uses TRBV5-4 with TRBJ2-7; TCRdb lists TRBD2, though no DNA is available to test this call. Per the germline V gene, CDR1 is SGHNT and CDR2 is YYREEE (reference sequence). The CDR3 is made up of 15 amino acids.

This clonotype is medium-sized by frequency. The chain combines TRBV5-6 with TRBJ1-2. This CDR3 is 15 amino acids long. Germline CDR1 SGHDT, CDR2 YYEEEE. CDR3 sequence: CASSLAPAARHGYTF.